This T cell receptor beta chain was obtained from a study of blood T cell repertoires in COVID-19. Study background: There were acute and convalescent COVID-19 samples, and they came from the United States, Italy and Spain.

Generated by immunoSEQ multiplex PCR, the TCRdb table keeps only in-frame clones and is missing some. Among 95,000 to 150,000 clones listed, about 91% were seen once. Looked up from germline, CDR1 is LNHDA and CDR2 is SQIVND (reference sequence). The ends lost 5 bases at V and 4 bases at J; junction bases unmatched: 6. The CDR3 has 14 residues. Sequences were obtained from peripheral blood. The clonotype comes from a woman aged 50 to 65 with active or convalescent COVID-19. The rearrangement links TRBV19 to TRBJ2-3; 7 bases line up with TRBD2. The CDR3 loop reads CASSYGGRPDTQYF. The CDR3 bases are TGTGCCAGTAGTTATGGCGGGAGACCAGATACGCAGTATTTT.